A selection of T cell receptor beta chains follows, all from one sample in a study of cytomegalovirus exposure and HLA in healthy donors. Sequenced by immunoSEQ multiplex PCR; TCRdb stores in-frame clones only, minus some. Of over 75,000 clones listed, over 75% are singletons. The specimen was PBMCs. The receptors were gathered from a female donor in good health and CMV-seronegative. The CDR3 runs from the conserved cysteine through the conserved F or W. The D gene is left open where the match is weak. The size of a clone is reported for some rows only, either as once, few or many, or as a class for expanded clones.

D: -
size: -
J: TRBJ2-2
V: TRBV29-1
DNA: TGCAGCGTTTCCCTGGTAGTCACCGGGGAGCTGTTTTTT
CDR3: CSVSLVVTGELFF

D: TRBD1
size: -
J: TRBJ2-7
V: TRBV5-1
DNA: TGCGCCAGCAGCTTGGGAGGGACAGATTCCTACGAGCAGTACTTC
CDR3: CASSLGGTDSYEQYF

D: -
size: -
J: TRBJ1-2
V: TRBV5-1
DNA: TGCGCCAGCAGCTTGGACAGTTATGGCTACACCTTC
CDR3: CASSLDSYGYTF

D: TRBD1
size: -
J: TRBJ2-1
V: TRBV28
DNA: TGTGCCAGCAGAAACCGGGACAGAACGTTACTAGATTACAATGAGCAGTTCTTC
CDR3: CASRNRDRTLLDYNEQFF

D: -
size: -
J: TRBJ1-3
V: TRBV7-9
DNA: TGTGCCAGCAGCTTAGCGAAGAGGAGGAGCTCTGGAAACACCATATATTTT
CDR3: CASSLAKRRSSGNTIYF

D: -
size: -
J: TRBJ1-5
V: TRBV6-5
DNA: TGTGCCAGCAGTTACTCGGCGCAGGTGGATCAGCCCCAGCATTTT
CDR3: CASSYSAQVDQPQHF

D: TRBD1
size: few
J: TRBJ1-2
V: TRBV2
DNA: TGTGCCAGCAGGACGACAGGGGCTATCTATGGCTACACCTTC
CDR3: CASRTTGAIYGYTF

D: -
size: -
J: TRBJ1-2
V: TRBV25-1
DNA: TGTGCCAGCAGCAGGGGCTATGGCTACACCTTC
CDR3: CASSRGYGYTF

D: -
size: -
J: TRBJ1-1
V: TRBV28
DNA: TGTGCCAGTAGGGAGGGCACTGAAGCTTTCTTT
CDR3: CASREGTEAFF

D: -
size: few
J: TRBJ1-3
V: TRBV6-5
DNA: TGTGCCAGCAGTTACACTTCTGGAAACACCATATATTTT
CDR3: CASSYTSGNTIYF

D: -
size: -
J: TRBJ1-1
V: TRBV7-9
DNA: TGTGCCAGCAGCTTATCTTTGAACACTGAAGCTTTCTTT
CDR3: CASSLSLNTEAFF

D: TRBD1
size: -
J: TRBJ1-5
V: TRBV15
DNA: TGTGCCACCAGCTTCGGACAGGGTGACAATCAGCCCCAGCATTTT
CDR3: CATSFGQGDNQPQHF

D: TRBD2
size: -
J: TRBJ2-7
V: TRBV28
DNA: TGTGCCAGCAGTTCACTAGCGGGAGGGCCGTCACGCTCCTACGAGCAGTACTTC
CDR3: CASSSLAGGPSRSYEQYF

D: -
size: -
J: TRBJ1-1
V: TRBV4-1
DNA: TGCGCCAGCAGCCAGGCCGTGCACACTGAAGCTTTCTTT
CDR3: CASSQAVHTEAFF

D: TRBD1
size: -
J: TRBJ2-1
V: TRBV15
DNA: TGTGCCACCAGCACCGCGGACAGGGGGCTCAATGAGCAGTTCTTC
CDR3: CATSTADRGLNEQFF

D: -
size: -
J: TRBJ2-1
V: TRBV4-2
DNA: TGTGCCAGCAGCCAACGAGCGGTAAATGAGCAGTTCTTC
CDR3: CASSQRAVNEQFF

D: TRBD1
size: -
J: TRBJ2-1
V: TRBV7-9
DNA: TGTGCCAGCAGGCCTACAGGGGGTGAGCAGTTCTTC
CDR3: CASRPTGGEQFF

D: -
size: -
J: TRBJ1-6
V: TRBV15
DNA: TGTGCCACCAGCTTCGGAGAGGATAATTCACCCCTCCACTTT
CDR3: CATSFGEDNSPLHF

D: TRBD2
size: -
J: TRBJ2-7
V: TRBV28
DNA: TGTGCCAGCAGTTTAATTGGTAGCGGGAACTCCTACGAGCAGTACTTC
CDR3: CASSLIGSGNSYEQYF

D: TRBD2
size: few
J: TRBJ2-5
V: TRBV28
DNA: TGTGCCAGCATGAGGACTAGCGGAAAAGAGACCCAGTACTTC
CDR3: CASMRTSGKETQYF

D: -
size: once
J: TRBJ2-5
V: TRBV14
DNA: TGTGCCAGCAGCCAAGAAAGGGTAGAGGGCAGGCGCGGAGAGACCCAGTACTTC
CDR3: CASSQERVEGRRGETQYF

D: TRBD1
size: -
J: TRBJ1-4
V: TRBV30
DNA: TGTGCCTGGGGCGGGACAGCTAATGAAAAACTGTTTTTT
CDR3: CAWGGTANEKLFF

D: -
size: -
J: TRBJ2-2
V: TRBV5-4
DNA: TGTGCCAGCAGCACAGGAGGGAGACTGCAAACCGGGGAGCTGTTTTTT
CDR3: CASSTGGRLQTGELFF

D: -
size: -
J: TRBJ2-1
V: TRBV5-1
DNA: TGCGCCAGCAGCTTGGTTTGGAATAGCGGGGGGACAGGGAATGAGCAGTTCTTC
CDR3: CASSLVWNSGGTGNEQFF

D: -
size: -
J: TRBJ2-7
V: TRBV6-5
DNA: TGTGCCAGCTATGAATCGGGGGGCGCTTCCTACGAGCAGTACTTC
CDR3: CASYESGGASYEQYF

D: -
size: -
J: TRBJ2-5
V: TRBV7-8
DNA: TGTGCCAGCAACTCGATGGGGGGTATCCTCCAAGAGACCCAGTACTTC
CDR3: CASNSMGGILQETQYF

D: -
size: -
J: TRBJ1-1
V: TRBV7-8
DNA: TGTGCCAGCAGCCACACAGAGAACACTGAAGCTTTCTTT
CDR3: CASSHTENTEAFF

D: -
size: -
J: TRBJ1-1
V: TRBV18
DNA: TGTGCCAGCTCACCACAGGGGCCGGCGGACACTGAAGCTTTCTTT
CDR3: CASSPQGPADTEAFF

D: -
size: -
J: TRBJ1-2
V: TRBV6-1
DNA: TGTGCCAGCAGTGCTGAGGGAGCGGTCTATGGCTACACCTTC
CDR3: CASSAEGAVYGYTF

D: TRBD1
size: -
J: TRBJ2-5
V: TRBV11-3
DNA: TGTGCCAGCAGCATCGGGACAGGGGACCAAGAGACCCAGTACTTC
CDR3: CASSIGTGDQETQYF

D: -
size: once
J: TRBJ1-2
V: TRBV28
DNA: TGTGCCAGCAGCTTGCCCGGGGGGGAGGGCAACTATGGCTACACCTTC
CDR3: CASSLPGGEGNYGYTF

D: -
size: -
J: TRBJ1-5
V: TRBV6-5
DNA: TGTGTCAGCAGGATGAAAACAAATCAGCCCCAGCATTTT
CDR3: CVSRMKTNQPQHF

D: -
size: -
J: TRBJ1-2
V: TRBV18
DNA: TGTGCCAGCTCACCATTACAGGGAGAAGGCTACACCTTC
CDR3: CASSPLQGEGYTF

D: TRBD2
size: -
J: TRBJ2-3
V: TRBV28
DNA: TGTGCCAGCAGTTTATCGGGCGGGAGTAAGGGAGATACGCAGTATTTT
CDR3: CASSLSGGSKGDTQYF

D: TRBD2
size: -
J: TRBJ2-3
V: TRBV5-1
DNA: TGCGCCAGCAGCTGGCTAAATTCGGGACTAGCGGGAGGGTCGGATACGCAGTATTTT
CDR3: CASSWLNSGLAGGSDTQYF

D: TRBD1
size: once
J: TRBJ1-2
V: TRBV6-5
DNA: TGTGCCAGCAGTTACGGGAGACAGGGGGGGAATGGCTACACCTTC
CDR3: CASSYGRQGGNGYTF

D: TRBD1
size: once
J: TRBJ1-2
V: TRBV5-1
DNA: TGCGCCAGCAGCCCAGGGGGGCAGGCCTATGGCTACACCTTC
CDR3: CASSPGGQAYGYTF

D: TRBD1
size: -
J: TRBJ2-1
V: TRBV6-5
DNA: TGTGCCAGCGGGCGGGATCAACAGGGGGACAATGAGCAGTTCTTC
CDR3: CASGRDQQGDNEQFF

D: TRBD1
size: -
J: TRBJ2-5
V: TRBV7-2
DNA: TGTGCCAGCAGCTTGGACAGGGGAGAGACCCAGTACTTC
CDR3: CASSLDRGETQYF

D: -
size: -
J: TRBJ2-3
V: TRBV25-1
DNA: TGTGCCAGCAGTGAAGACAGGGGAGGGGATACGCAGTATTTT
CDR3: CASSEDRGGDTQYF

D: TRBD1
size: -
J: TRBJ1-4
V: TRBV6-6
DNA: TGTGCCAGCAGTACTACAGGGGCAACTAATGAAAAACTGTTTTTT
CDR3: CASSTTGATNEKLFF

D: -
size: -
J: TRBJ1-5
V: TRBV28
DNA: TGTGCCAGCAGACGACGTAGACAGGTGAGCAATCAGCCCCAGCATTTT
CDR3: CASRRRRQVSNQPQHF

D: TRBD2
size: few
J: TRBJ2-5
V: TRBV5-4
DNA: TGTGCCAGCAGCGGCGTCAACAGCGGGGGGGAGACCCAGTACTTC
CDR3: CASSGVNSGGETQYF

D: -
size: -
J: TRBJ2-7
V: TRBV27
DNA: TGTGCCAGCAGTGCGTCCTACGAGCAGTACTTC
CDR3: CASSASYEQYF

D: TRBD2
size: -
J: TRBJ2-3
V: TRBV28
DNA: TGTGCCAGCACTCGAGCGGGATCATGGTATTTT
CDR3: CASTRAGSWYF

D: TRBD2
size: -
J: TRBJ2-1
V: TRBV5-1
DNA: TGCGCCAGCAGCCGTACCGGACTAGCGGGAATCTCGCGCTCCTACAATGAGCAGTTCTTC
CDR3: CASSRTGLAGISRSYNEQFF

D: TRBD2
size: once
J: TRBJ2-3
V: TRBV5-4
DNA: TGTGCCAGCAGCTTGGGAGGTGAAGCGGGGGCAGATACGCAGTATTTT
CDR3: CASSLGGEAGADTQYF

D: TRBD1
size: -
J: TRBJ1-6
V: TRBV19
DNA: TGTGCCAGTAACGGGGACAGCACTCAAAATTCACCCCTCCACTTT
CDR3: CASNGDSTQNSPLHF

D: -
size: -
J: TRBJ2-2
V: TRBV5-1
DNA: TGCGCCAGCAGCGCCCTACTAGCAAACGCGAACACCGGGGAGCTGTTTTTT
CDR3: CASSALLANANTGELFF

D: -
size: few
J: TRBJ2-7
V: TRBV28
DNA: TGTGCCAGTGTTTATACCGGGTCCCACGAGCAGTACTTC
CDR3: CASVYTGSHEQYF

D: -
size: few
J: TRBJ1-2
V: TRBV4-3
DNA: TGCGCCAGCAGCCAAGTGCTCGGGGAACGTGGCTACACCTTC
CDR3: CASSQVLGERGYTF

D: -
size: -
J: TRBJ2-7
V: TRBV2
DNA: TGTGCCAGCAGTGAATTTGGCAGGGCCTCCTACGAGCAGTACTTC
CDR3: CASSEFGRASYEQYF

D: TRBD1
size: -
J: TRBJ1-5
V: TRBV19
DNA: TGTGCCAGTAGTAGAGGACAGGGCAAGGGCAATCAGCCCCAGCATTTT
CDR3: CASSRGQGKGNQPQHF

D: TRBD1
size: -
J: TRBJ2-5
V: TRBV11-3
DNA: TGTGCCAGCAGCTTAACGGGACAGGGGAGGGAGACCCAGTACTTC
CDR3: CASSLTGQGRETQYF

D: -
size: -
J: TRBJ2-7
V: TRBV5-1
DNA: TGCGCCAGCGGCCACAGGGGAGGAGACTACGAGCAGTACTTC
CDR3: CASGHRGGDYEQYF